A selection of T cell receptor beta chains follows, all from one sample in a study of OX40 agonist ivuxolimab in advanced cancers. Sequencing used immunoSEQ multiplex PCR; TCRdb keeps in-frame clones, though not all of them. The sample holds more than 45,000 clones, more than 75% seen once. Here the sequenced sample was CD4+ or CD8+ T cells sorted from blood, taken in a trial of the OX40 agonist ivuxolimab. The receptors here all came from an adult with an advanced solid tumor such as melanoma, head and neck, liver or kidney cancer. The CDR3 runs from the conserved cysteine through the conserved F or W.

>TRBV27|15|TRBJ2-7
CASSFGQGAYILQYF
>TRBV6-5|13|TRBJ2-3
CASSGGPTDTQYF
>TRBV7-9|15|TRBJ2-7
CASSLPGQAYYEQYF
>TRBV29-1|14|TRBJ2-3
CSALLGQGTDTQYF
>TRBV28|12|TRBJ1-5
CASSLRGQPQHF
>TRBV27|14|TRBJ2-5
CASSILQGGETQYF
>TRBV11-2|13|TRBJ2-7
CASSLELGYEQYF
>TRBV6-5|13|TRBJ2-7
CASRDRVRYEQYF
>TRBV27|14|TRBJ2-7
CASSLGQGVYEQYF
>TRBV11-2|16|TRBJ2-5
CASSGQTGGIQETQYF
>TRBV5-1|15|.
CASSLGQGDSYEQYF
>TRBV7-7|15|TRBJ2-7
CASSFATGPRYEQYF
>TRBV19|12|TRBJ2-7
CASSPGPLEQYF
>TRBV7-3|15|TRBJ2-7
CASSPSGSHAYEQYF
>TRBV6-5|14|TRBJ2-7
CASSALGEGSEQYF
>TRBV29-1|13|TRBJ2-5
CSVVPGFEETQYF
>TRBV28|17|TRBJ2-7
CASTINLDRGYTYEQYF
>TRBV5-1|15|TRBJ2-1
CASSLDLLAGFEQFF
>TRBV30|14|TRBJ1-1
CAWSGRTGNTEAFF
>TRBV9|15|TRBJ2-4
CASSQTSGSQNIQYF
>TRBV27|12|TRBJ2-2
CASSFFTGELFF
>TRBV15|12|TRBJ2-7
CATSRLDYEQYF
>TRBV7-9|15|TRBJ2-4
CASSLVEQGQNIQYF
>TRBV5-1|15|TRBJ2-7
CASSLAPAGSYEQYF
>TRBV4-2|16|TRBJ2-7
CASSQEGSGASYEQYF
>TRBV7-9|14|TRBJ2-7
CASSPSPGDYEQYF
>TRBV28|15|TRBJ1-5
CASSSETEINQPQHF
>TRBV5-5|16|TRBJ2-1
CASSLGAGGVVNEQFF
>TRBV9|13|TRBJ2-3
CASSVDPTDTQYF
>TRBV28|13|TRBJ2-7
CASSSVGDYEQYF
>TRBV30|12|TRBJ2-1
CAWKGGYNEQFF
>TRBV28|11|TRBJ1-2
CASGQGDGYTF
>TRBV9|13|TRBJ2-1
CASSVVSSDEQFF
>TRBV28|13|TRBJ2-7
CASSSGLGYEQYF
>TRBV28|17|TRBJ2-1
CASSSWIAGGPVDEQFF
>TRBV6-5|13|TRBJ2-1
CASSWGSHNEQFF
>TRBV28|17|TRBJ2-5
CASSLYPRGGYQETQYF
>TRBV19|16|TRBJ2-1
CASSRGLAGVLNEQFF
>TRBV11-1|13|TRBJ2-1
CASSYDWGNEQFF
>TRBV5-4|17|TRBJ2-5
CASSLGGFSGEFETQYF
>TRBV19|14|TRBJ2-3
CASSAKGGPDTQYF
>TRBV19|15|TRBJ1-1
CASSRWPGVNTEAFF
>TRBV2|13|TRBJ2-7
CANKQGGGHEQYF
>TRBV19|16|TRBJ1-2
CASDHQGQGSNYGYTF
>TRBV11-2|12|TRBJ2-7
CASSPGGYEQYF
>TRBV28|16|TRBJ1-5
CADGGPGQGGNQPQHF
>TRBV5-6|16|TRBJ1-4
CASSLRPGGKNEKLFF
>TRBV5-6|16|TRBJ2-1
CASSLARGPIADEQFF
>TRBV5-5|15|TRBJ2-7
CASSLQGNPLYEQYF
>TRBV28|17|TRBJ2-1
CASSPLTGTRSYNEQFF